This T cell receptor (beta chain) was identified during a study of cytomegalovirus exposure and HLA in healthy donors. V lost 4 bases and J lost 1; bases outside the gene matches: 4. The V gene's germline CDR1 is SGDLS and CDR2 YYNGEE. The CDR3 has 17 amino acids. This clone was counted between two and nine times. The study ran its PCR with 60 Vbeta and 13 Jbeta primers. This table comes from immunoSEQ multiplex PCR, and its TCRdb copy is limited to in-frame clones, with some not included. The sample lists around 97,000 clones; less than 10% were seen once. This rearrangement joins TRBV9 to TRBJ2-3, with 15 positions matching TRBD2. This TCR was recovered from a man aged 45-65 years in good health and CMV-seropositive. Input material: PBMCs. CDR3 sequence: CASSMGLAGGRTDTQYF. The CDR3 DNA reads as TGTGCCAGCAGCATGGGACTAGCGGGAGGCCGCACAGATACGCAGTATTTT.